This T cell receptor beta chain was obtained from a study of Ad26.COV2.S vaccination and SARS-CoV-2 variants. Clones were read by immunoSEQ multiplex PCR, and TCRdb kept only the in-frame ones, dropping some. The data show roughly 460,000 clones, roughly nine tenths seen once. Study findings and constraints: CD8+ and CD4+ T cells specific for spike reportedly responded with substantial breadth after vaccination.

About this clone itself: The target antigen is unknown.

Specified treatment: some 20 received Ad26.COV2.S at low or high dose, single or two shots; a few received placebo; per-sample allocation not given. Sampling happened 63 days after the first vaccine or placebo injection. In the vaccine, an Ad26 vector expressed the SARS-CoV-2 spike of the Wuhan strain. This CDR3 is built from 16 residues. Germline assignment: CDR1 SGHTA and CDR2 FQGNSA. V lost 5 bases and J 2 bases, leaving 18 bases between the germline ends. Sequenced here: peripheral blood, sampled in a trial of Ad26.COV2.S vaccine versus placebo. The receptor comes from a person between 18 and 65 years old who received the Ad26.COV2.S COVID-19 vaccine or a placebo. This chain links TRBV7-2 with TRBJ1-2; weak D call: TRBD1 (5 bases). CDR3 sequence (DNA): TGTGCCAGCAGCCTCTCCGGGACGGGCCTCAACTATGGCTACACCTTC. Its protein is CASSLSGTGLNYGYTF.